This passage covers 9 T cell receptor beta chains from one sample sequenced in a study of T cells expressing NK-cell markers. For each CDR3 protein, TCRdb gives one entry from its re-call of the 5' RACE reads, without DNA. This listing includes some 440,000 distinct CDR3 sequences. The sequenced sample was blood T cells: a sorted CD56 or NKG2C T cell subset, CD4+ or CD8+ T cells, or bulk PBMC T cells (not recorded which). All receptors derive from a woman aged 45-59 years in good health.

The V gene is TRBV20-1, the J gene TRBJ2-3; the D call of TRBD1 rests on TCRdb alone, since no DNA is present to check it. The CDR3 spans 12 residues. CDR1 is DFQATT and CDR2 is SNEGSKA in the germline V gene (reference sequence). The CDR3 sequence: CSANRRTDTQYF.

The CDR3 spells CASSRQDFGELFF. The chain has TRBV2 and TRBJ2-2; TCRdb gives TRBD1 as the D gene, but with no DNA this cannot be confirmed. This CDR3 is built from 13 residues. Germline-derived CDR1 and CDR2 are SNHLY and FYNNEI.

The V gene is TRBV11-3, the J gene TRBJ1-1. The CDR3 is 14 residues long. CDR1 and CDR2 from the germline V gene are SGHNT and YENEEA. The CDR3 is CASSLGVGVTEAFF.

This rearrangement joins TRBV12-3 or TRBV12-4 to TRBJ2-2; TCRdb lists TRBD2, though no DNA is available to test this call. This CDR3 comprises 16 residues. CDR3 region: CASSFRASGRTGELFF.

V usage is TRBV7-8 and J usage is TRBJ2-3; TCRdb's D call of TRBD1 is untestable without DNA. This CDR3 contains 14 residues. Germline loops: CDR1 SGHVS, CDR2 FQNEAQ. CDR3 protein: CASSFWGPTDTQYF.

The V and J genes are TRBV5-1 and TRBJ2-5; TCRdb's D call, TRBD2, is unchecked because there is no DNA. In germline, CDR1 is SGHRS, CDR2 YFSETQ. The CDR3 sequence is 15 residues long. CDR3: CASSSDGSVQETQYF.

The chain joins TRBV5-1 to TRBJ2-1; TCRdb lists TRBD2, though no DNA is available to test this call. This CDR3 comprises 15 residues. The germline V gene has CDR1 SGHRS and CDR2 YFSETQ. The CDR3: CASSLIAGAGNEQFF.

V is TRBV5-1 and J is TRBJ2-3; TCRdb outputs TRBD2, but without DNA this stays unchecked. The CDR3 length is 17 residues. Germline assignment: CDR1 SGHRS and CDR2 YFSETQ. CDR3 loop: CASSLGAGGPGTDTQYF.

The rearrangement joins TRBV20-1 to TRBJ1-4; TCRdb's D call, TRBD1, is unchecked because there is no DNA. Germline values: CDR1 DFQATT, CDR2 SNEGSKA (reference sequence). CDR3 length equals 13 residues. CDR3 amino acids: CSASIGQGAKLFF.